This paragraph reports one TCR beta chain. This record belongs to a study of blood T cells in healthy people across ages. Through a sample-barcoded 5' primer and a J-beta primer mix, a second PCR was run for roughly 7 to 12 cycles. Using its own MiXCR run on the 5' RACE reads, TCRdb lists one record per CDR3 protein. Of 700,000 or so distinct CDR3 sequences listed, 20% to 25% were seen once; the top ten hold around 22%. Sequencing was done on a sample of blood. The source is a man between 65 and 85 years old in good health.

This chain's CDR3 is CASSRTGQPTYEQYF. The CDR3 coding sequence is TGTGCCAGCAGCCGCACGGGACAGCCTACCTACGAGCAGTACTTC. The rearrangement joins TRBV3-1 to TRBJ2-7, with TRBD1 matching 7 bases. Germline V CDR1 and CDR2: LGHDT, YNNKEL (reference sequence). V dropped 4 bases and J dropped 2; count of bases not matched to a gene: 8. The CDR3 covers 15 residues.